This T cell receptor beta chain emerged from a study of shared clonotypes between healthy human individuals. Sequenced by immunoSEQ multiplex PCR; TCRdb stores in-frame clones only, minus some. The profile covers about 2 million clones, with 90% to 95% appearing a single time and around 0.13% taken by the ten largest. The origin of this receptor is a man younger than 35 in good health. What was sequenced was naive CD4+ T cells sorted from blood. The subset was: CD45RA+ positively selected.

The CDR3 nucleotides are TGCGCCAGCAGCCGCCGTTGGGAACAGGGCGCCGGGGAGCTGTTTTTT. Encoded protein: CASSRRWEQGAGELFF. V usage is TRBV5-1 and J usage is TRBJ2-2; D perhaps matches TRBD1 (6 bases). The CDR3 is 16 residues long. V was cut by 4 bases and J by 6 bases, with 19 bases left in between. The V gene's germline CDR1 is SGHRS and CDR2 YFSETQ.